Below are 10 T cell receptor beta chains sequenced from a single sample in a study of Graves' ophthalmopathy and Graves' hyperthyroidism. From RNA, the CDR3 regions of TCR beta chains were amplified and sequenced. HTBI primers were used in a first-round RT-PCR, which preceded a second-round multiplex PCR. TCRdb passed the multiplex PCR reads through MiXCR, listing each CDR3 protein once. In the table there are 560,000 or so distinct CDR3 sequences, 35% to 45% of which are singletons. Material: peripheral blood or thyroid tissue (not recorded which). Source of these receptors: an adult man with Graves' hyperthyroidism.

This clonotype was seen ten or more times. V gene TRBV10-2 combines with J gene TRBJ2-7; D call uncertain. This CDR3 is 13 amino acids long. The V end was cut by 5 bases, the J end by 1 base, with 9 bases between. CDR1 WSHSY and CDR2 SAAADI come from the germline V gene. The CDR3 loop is CASSMTPSYEQYF. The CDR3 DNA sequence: TGCGCCAGCAGTATGACTCCTTCCTACGAGCAGTACTTC.

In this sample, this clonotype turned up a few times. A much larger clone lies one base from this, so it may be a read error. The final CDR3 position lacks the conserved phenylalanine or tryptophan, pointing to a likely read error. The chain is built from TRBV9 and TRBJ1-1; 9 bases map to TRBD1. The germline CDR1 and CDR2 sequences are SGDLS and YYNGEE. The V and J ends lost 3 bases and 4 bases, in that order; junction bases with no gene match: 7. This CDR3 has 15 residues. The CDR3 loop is CASSGYRQGGTEAFL. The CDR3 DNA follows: TGTGCCAGCAGCGGATATCGACAGGGGGGCACTGAAGCTTTCCTT.

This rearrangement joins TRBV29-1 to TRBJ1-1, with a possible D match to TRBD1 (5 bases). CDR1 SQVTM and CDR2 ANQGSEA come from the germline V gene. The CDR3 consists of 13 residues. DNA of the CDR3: TGCAGTGAATTGGGACGGTTGAACACTGAAGCTTTCTTT. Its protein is CSELGRLNTEAFF.

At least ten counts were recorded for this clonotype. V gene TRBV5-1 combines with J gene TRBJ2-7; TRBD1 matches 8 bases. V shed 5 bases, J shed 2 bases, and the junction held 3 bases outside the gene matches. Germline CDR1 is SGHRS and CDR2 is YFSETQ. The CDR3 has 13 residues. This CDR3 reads CASRTGVAYEQYF. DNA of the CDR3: TGCGCCAGCAGGACAGGGGTCGCCTACGAGCAGTACTTC.

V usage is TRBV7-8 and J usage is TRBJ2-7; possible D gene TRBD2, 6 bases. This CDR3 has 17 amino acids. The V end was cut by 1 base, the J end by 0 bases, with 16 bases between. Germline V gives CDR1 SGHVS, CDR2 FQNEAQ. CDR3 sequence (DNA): TGTGCCAGCAGCTTAGTCGGAGGGCCGAGGAGCTCCTACGAGCAGTACTTC. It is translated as CASSLVGGPRSSYEQYF.

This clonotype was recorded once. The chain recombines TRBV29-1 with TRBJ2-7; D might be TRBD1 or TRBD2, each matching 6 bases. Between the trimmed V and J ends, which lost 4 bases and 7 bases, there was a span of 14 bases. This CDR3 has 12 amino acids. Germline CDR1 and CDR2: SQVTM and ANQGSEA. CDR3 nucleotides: TGCAGCGTTGTCTGGGGGGCGGGTGAGCAGTACTTC. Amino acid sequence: CSVVWGAGEQYF.

The CDR3 DNA follows: TGTGCCACCAGTGATCCCCGCCCAGGGTTCTACGAGCAGTACTTC. Encoded protein: CATSDPRPGFYEQYF. V usage is TRBV24-1 and J usage is TRBJ2-7, with a possible D match to TRBD1 (5 bases). CDR1 KGHDR and CDR2 SFDVKD come from the germline V gene. V dropped 3 bases and J dropped 3 bases, with 14 bases sitting between them. The CDR3 runs to 15 residues.

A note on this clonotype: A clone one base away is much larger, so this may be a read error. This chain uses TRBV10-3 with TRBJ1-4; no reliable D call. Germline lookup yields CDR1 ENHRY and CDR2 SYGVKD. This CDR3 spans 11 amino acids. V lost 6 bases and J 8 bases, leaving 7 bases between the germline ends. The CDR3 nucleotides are TGTGCCATCAGCTTACAGGAAAAACTGTTTTTT. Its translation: CAISLQEKLFF.

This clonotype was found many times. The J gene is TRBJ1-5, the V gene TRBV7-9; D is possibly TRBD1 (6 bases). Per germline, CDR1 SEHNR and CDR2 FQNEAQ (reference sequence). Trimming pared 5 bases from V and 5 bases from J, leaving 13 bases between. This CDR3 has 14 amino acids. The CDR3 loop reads CASSGGAGDQPQHF. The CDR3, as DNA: TGTGCCAGCAGCGGAGGGGCAGGGGATCAGCCCCAGCATTTT.

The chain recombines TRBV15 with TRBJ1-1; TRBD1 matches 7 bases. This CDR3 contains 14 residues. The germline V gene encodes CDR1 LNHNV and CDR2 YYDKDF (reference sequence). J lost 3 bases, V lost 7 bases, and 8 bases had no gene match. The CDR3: CATTGGRGDTEAFF. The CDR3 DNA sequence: TGTGCCACCACAGGGGGAAGAGGGGACACTGAAGCTTTCTTT.